These T cell receptor beta chains were read from a single sample in a study of T cells after posttransplantation cyclophosphamide. Sequencing used immunoSEQ multiplex PCR; TCRdb keeps in-frame clones, though not all of them. The sample shows approximately 45,000 clones, roughly 87% of them seen only once. The sequencing here drew on PBMCs, taken roughly 59 days after allogeneic stem cell transplant with posttransplant cyclophosphamide. The receptor source for this set is a male patient aged 55 to 69 who received an allogeneic stem cell transplant from a related donor and was CMV-positive. The graft donor may be the source of some T cells. The CDR3 runs from the conserved cysteine through the conserved F or W. A D gene is named only where the DNA matches it firmly. Where a row states a size, it is once, few, many or the class of an expanded clone; other rows omit it.

j_call d_call clone_size v_call cdr3_nt cdr3_aa
TRBJ1-3 . few TRBV6-6 TGTGCCAGCAGCGCCGGGCTCCGGGAAAACACCATATATTTT CASSAGLRENTIYF
TRBJ1-1 . . TRBV5-4 TGTGCCAGCAGCTTGGACGAGGGGGCTGAAGCTTTCTTT CASSLDEGAEAFF
TRBJ2-3 . . TRBV5-4 TGTGCCAGCAGCTTGGCCAGGGTCCATCAAGATACGCAGTATTTT CASSLARVHQDTQYF
TRBJ1-5 . . TRBV10-1 TGCGCCAGCAGTGATCGGGACAAAAGCCCCTATAGCAATCAGCCCCAGCATTTT CASSDRDKSPYSNQPQHF
TRBJ2-1 TRBD2 . TRBV5-1 TGCGCCAGCAGCTTGCTAGCGGGGGGTGATGAGCAGTTCTTC CASSLLAGGDEQFF
TRBJ2-2 . . TRBV5-1 TGCGCCAGCAGCCCCGGCGGGGTCCCCACCGGGGAGCTGTTTTTT CASSPGGVPTGELFF
TRBJ2-7 TRBD1 . TRBV27 TGTGCCAGCAGTTTAACCAGGGGGTACGAGCAGTACTTC CASSLTRGYEQYF
TRBJ2-6 . . TRBV11-2 TGTGCCAGCAGCCCCCGGGAGTTAGGGGGCTACGCTGGGGCCAACGTCCTGACTTTC CASSPRELGGYAGANVLTF
TRBJ1-3 . once TRBV28 TGTGCCAGCAGTTTCTTAGGGGCTGGAAACACCATATATTTT CASSFLGAGNTIYF
TRBJ1-2 . few TRBV6-1 TGTGCCAGCAGTGAAGCACCCGCGACAGCTAACTATGGCTACACCTTC CASSEAPATANYGYTF
TRBJ1-5 . . TRBV5-6 TGTGCCAGCAGCTTGTATAGCAATCAGCCCCAGCATTTT CASSLYSNQPQHF
TRBJ2-7 . . TRBV6-1 TGTGCCAGCAGTGAATACTATGGGGGGGGGCCGAGGTCGATCGAGCAGTACTTC CASSEYYGGGPRSIEQYF
TRBJ2-1 TRBD1 . TRBV29-1 TGCAGCGTCCCGGGACAGGGTGGGGGTGAGCAGTTCTTC CSVPGQGGGEQFF
TRBJ1-1 . . TRBV29-1 TGCAGCGCAGCACTGGGGGGTTTTGGGACTGAAGCTTTCTTT CSAALGGFGTEAFF
TRBJ1-1 TRBD1 . TRBV4-1 TGCGCCAGCAGCCTCGGACAGGGTCGGGCAACTGAAGCTTTCTTT CASSLGQGRATEAFF
TRBJ2-2 . . TRBV6-6 TGTGCCAGCAGTTACTCGATGGCAGGAGGCGGGGAGCTGTTTTTT CASSYSMAGGGELFF
TRBJ1-2 TRBD1 . TRBV19 TGTGCCAGTAGTATACCCCGACCGACAGGGAAAAGGGCTGGCTACACCTTC CASSIPRPTGKRAGYTF
TRBJ1-5 TRBD1 once TRBV15 TGTGCCACCAAAATCGGGGGGACAGGGCATCAGCCCCAGCATTTT CATKIGGTGHQPQHF
TRBJ1-3 . . TRBV21-1 TGTGCCAGCAGCAAAGCGCTCCAGACAGGGTTATCTGGAAACACCATATATTTT CASSKALQTGLSGNTIYF
TRBJ2-3 . . TRBV30 TGTGCCTGGAGTTGGTCCAGGGCGGGGGATACGCAGTATTTT CAWSWSRAGDTQYF
TRBJ2-3 . . TRBV11-2 TGTGCCAGCAGCTTGCGGCGGGTTAGCACAGATACGCAGTATTTT CASSLRRVSTDTQYF
TRBJ2-2 . . TRBV4-2 TGTGCCAGCAGCCAGAACGGAGGGAACACCGGGGAGCTGTTTTTT CASSQNGGNTGELFF
TRBJ1-6 . . TRBV9 TGTGCCAGCAGGGAGGGGAAAGGTAATTCACCCCTCCACTTT CASREGKGNSPLHF
TRBJ2-5 . . TRBV10-3 TGTGCCATCAGTGAGTCTGCGGAGACCCAGTACTTC CAISESAETQYF
TRBJ1-6 TRBD1 . TRBV7-2 TGTGCCAGCAGCTTAGGGACAGGGGGTTCACCCCTCCACTTT CASSLGTGGSPLHF
TRBJ1-2 . . TRBV6-5 TGTGCCAGCAGTTACTCTTTCGGAGATGGCTACACCTTC CASSYSFGDGYTF
TRBJ1-2 . . TRBV7-9 TGTGCCAGCAGTCCTACAGGGAACTATGGCTACACCTTC CASSPTGNYGYTF
TRBJ1-2 . . TRBV7-6 TGTGCCAGCAGCTTAGGACACGAGGGAGATGGCTACACCTTC CASSLGHEGDGYTF
TRBJ2-6 TRBD1 . TRBV5-4 TGTGCCAGCAGCTGGCGTCAGGGGGCGCTTTTTGGGGCCAACGTCCTGACTTTC CASSWRQGALFGANVLTF
TRBJ2-5 . . TRBV5-1 TGCGCCAGCAGCTTGGCCGGCAGGACAGTAAAACAAGAGACCCAGTACTTC CASSLAGRTVKQETQYF
TRBJ2-3 TRBD2 . TRBV27 TGTGCCAGCAGTTTCCGACTAGCGGGGGGCACAGATACGCAGTATTTT CASSFRLAGGTDTQYF
TRBJ1-3 . . TRBV9 TGTGCCAGCAGCGTGGTAGGGGGTGGAAACACCATATATTTT CASSVVGGGNTIYF
TRBJ1-1 TRBD1 . TRBV6-1 TGTGCCAGCAGTGTTAGACAGGGTTCGGGCACTGAAGCTTTCTTT CASSVRQGSGTEAFF